Listed here is a single T cell receptor (beta chain). Its antigen is as yet unknown. Amplification used primers for 54 TRBV and 13 TRBJ segments. Each pre-culture CD4+ sample aimed for 200,000 T cell genomes at deep resolution. Measured with immunoSEQ multiplex PCR; TCRdb has only the in-frame clones, and not every one. The data show about 73,000 clones, roughly 75% seen once. This specimen comes from a study of T cell repertoires and HLA-DP antigens. Overall study context: Transduced HeLa cells presented HLA-DP to CD4+ T cells. One stimulator alloantigen differed from self by one groove amino acid; the other by ten.

V lost 5 bases to trimming and J lost 0 bases, with 11 bases between them. This CDR3 has 16 residues. Germline V lookup: CDR1 SGHVS, CDR2 FNYEAQ. The genes are TRBV7-6 and TRBJ1-6; maybe TRBD1 (6 bases). This sequence was found in a man aged 55 to 70 in good health and CMV-seronegative. Specimen: CD4+ T cells from PBMCs. CDR3 sequence reads: CASSLMTGSYNSPLHF. The CDR3 DNA is TGTGCCAGCAGCCTTATGACAGGCTCCTATAATTCACCCCTCCACTTT.